This entry concerns a single T cell receptor beta chain. Its antigen is currently unknown. This CDR3 has 16 residues. The V gene lost 0 bases and the J gene lost 0 bases, with 12 bases spanning the gap. Germline V gene sequence: CDR1 MNHEY, CDR2 SMNVEV (reference sequence). The record originates from a study of cytomegalovirus exposure and HLA in healthy donors. Broader study findings: Cytomegalovirus association was listed for 164 TCR beta chains. The classifier reportedly diagnosed cytomegalovirus status with high specificity and sensitivity. There were some public TCRs occurring in many donors, but most TCR sequences were rare.

The table came from immunoSEQ multiplex PCR; TCRdb's copy has only in-frame clones and leaves some out. The sample has 200,000 to 250,000 clones, roughly 84% seen once. The donors belonged to the roughly 110-subject validation cohort, separate from the roughly 700-subject first cohort. The TCR was taken from a man between 18 and 29 years old in good health and CMV-seropositive. The chain recombines TRBV27 with TRBJ2-7; D might be TRBD2 (6 bases). The sequencing input was PBMCs. This chain's CDR3 is CASSLSSGYSSYEQYF. CDR3 coding DNA: TGTGCCAGCAGTTTATCGAGCGGGTACAGCTCCTACGAGCAGTACTTC.